This entry lists 26 T cell receptor beta chains sequenced from one sample in a study of human T cells and chemical hapten exposure. TCRdb re-called the RACE reads with MiXCR, one entry per CDR3 protein. The sample carries around 300,000 distinct CDR3 sequences, under 9% recorded once. This sample's time point: patch test 1, 2 weeks after DPC sensitization. Described treatment: therapeutic diphenylcyclopropenone sensitization with weekly scalp DPC. The material sequenced was whole blood, taken in connection with sensitization to the hapten diphenylcyclopropenone (DPC). The receptor set was obtained from a young woman with alopecia areata. Some clones in this sample may be carry-over from other donors' samples.

This clonotype was picked up a small number of times. This chain connects TRBV7-8 to TRBJ2-7; D uncertain. Trimming stripped 3 bases from V and 0 bases from J, with 15 bases between. CDR3 length equals 16 residues. Germline-derived CDR1 and CDR2 are SGHVS and FQNEAQ. This CDR3 reads CASSFLPATSSYEQYF. DNA of the CDR3: TGTGCCAGCAGCTTCCTCCCAGCGACGAGCTCCTACGAGCAGTACTTC. The whole variable domain, filled in from reference TRBV7-8 and TRBJ2-7, reads GAGVSQSPRYKVAKRGQDVALRCDPISGHVSLFWYQQALGQGPEFLTYFQNEAQLDKSGLPSDRFFAERPEGSVSTLKIQRTQQEDSAVYLCASSFLPATSSYEQYFGPGTRLTVT.

This chain connects TRBV3-1 to TRBJ2-2, with 7 bases identical to TRBD2. V shed 1 base and J 5 bases; nucleotides not matched to a gene: 7. The CDR3 loop spans 16 amino acids. Germline V gives CDR1 LGHDT, CDR2 YNNKEL (reference sequence). The CDR3 is CASSQVRTSGTGELFF. CDR3 coding DNA: TGTGCCAGCAGCCAAGTTAGGACTAGTGGAACCGGGGAGCTGTTTTTT. Full variable domain (remainder filled in from reference TRBV3-1 and TRBJ2-2): DTAVSQTPKYLVTQMGNDKSIKCEQNLGHDTMYWYKQDSKKFLKIMFSYNNKELIINETVPNRFSPKSPDKAHLNLHINSLELGDSAVYFCASSQVRTSGTGELFFGEGSRLTVL.

This clonotype was counted between two and nine times. The rearrangement joins TRBV11-3 to TRBJ1-1, with a tentative D call TRBD1 (6 bases). From germline, CDR1 is SGHNT and CDR2 YENEEA. This CDR3 is 13 amino acids long. Trimming stripped 5 bases from V and 5 bases from J, with 12 bases between. The CDR3 nucleotides are TGTGCCAGCAGCGTGGGGGGGCGAACTGAAGCTTTCTTT. It translates to CASSVGGRTEAFF.

This clonotype has a handful of counts. The V gene is TRBV5-8, the J gene TRBJ2-4; the D is unclear. The CDR3 totals 11 residues. V dropped 4 bases and J dropped 11 bases, with 10 bases sitting between them. The germline V gene has CDR1 SGHTS and CDR2 YDEGEE. This CDR3 reads CASSHGRLQYF. The CDR3 DNA reads TGTGCCAGCAGCCACGGACGGCTTCAGTACTTC.

The sample holds a few counts of this clonotype. The chain recombines TRBV4-1 with TRBJ1-5; D unclear. From germline, CDR1 is MGHRA and CDR2 YSYEKL. The ends were cut back, 3 bases at V and 4 bases at J, with 10 bases in the middle. The CDR3 has 14 residues. The DNA for the CDR3 is TGCGCCAGCAGCCAGGGAACCCCGAATCAGCCCCAGCATTTT. Protein: CASSQGTPNQPQHF.

The V and J genes are TRBV4-3 and TRBJ1-5; TRBD1 matches at 8 bases. This CDR3 contains 15 residues. V shed 3 bases and J 2 bases; nucleotides not matched to a gene: 3. From germline, CDR1 is LGHNA and CDR2 YSLEER. This chain's CDR3 is CASSQDRVGNQPQHF. CDR3 DNA: TGCGCCAGCAGCCAGGACAGGGTGGGCAATCAGCCCCAGCATTTT.

A few counts support this clonotype. V and J are TRBV2 and TRBJ1-5; D remains ambiguous. The V end was cut by 4 bases, the J end by 6 bases, with 16 bases between. Germline V gene lookup returns CDR1 SNHLY and CDR2 FYNNEI. The CDR3 consists of 15 residues. This chain's CDR3 is CASSGYRVWGQPQHF. CDR3 in DNA: TGTGCCAGCAGTGGATATCGGGTCTGGGGTCAGCCCCAGCATTTT.

This clonotype occurred a few times. V and J are TRBV5-1 and TRBJ2-6; TRBD2 matches 9 bases. The CDR3 is 15 amino acids. Germline assignment: CDR1 SGHRS and CDR2 YFSETQ. Trimming took 7 bases from V and 4 from J; bases not matched to a gene: 6. CDR3 DNA sequence: TGCGCCAGCGCCATAGCGGGGGCCGGGGCCAACGTCCTGACTTTC. Translation gives CASAIAGAGANVLTF.

This clonotype was seen a few times. The V and J genes are TRBV11-2 and TRBJ1-4; D is possibly TRBD1 (5 bases). Germline V lookup: CDR1 SGHAT, CDR2 FQNNGV. This CDR3 region has 15 residues. The germline V and J ends were trimmed by 1 base and 8 bases, with 14 bases remaining between them. CDR3 region: CASSLGQGGGEKLFF. The CDR3 coding sequence is TGTGCCAGCAGCTTAGGTCAGGGCGGCGGAGAAAAACTGTTTTTT.

The V and J genes are TRBV28 and TRBJ1-3; D remains ambiguous. Germline CDR1 MDHEN, CDR2 SYDVKM. CDR3 length: 12 residues. V lost 9 bases and J 1 base, leaving 7 bases between the germline ends. CDR3 sequence (DNA): TGTGCCAGTAGCAATTCTGGAAACACCATATATTTT. Translation: CASSNSGNTIYF.

This clonotype appeared a few times. The chain employs TRBV15 and TRBJ2-7; tentative D call: TRBD1 (6 bases). CDR3 length equals 14 residues. The germline V gene encodes CDR1 LNHNV and CDR2 YYDKDF (reference sequence). The V and J ends lost 6 bases and 5 bases respectively, with 17 bases between them. CDR3: CATSTDRFPNEQYF. DNA for the CDR3: TGTGCCACCAGTACAGACAGGTTCCCTAACGAGCAGTACTTC.

In its sample, this clonotype was seen many times. The chain links TRBV5-1 to TRBJ1-1; TRBD1 might be the D (5 bases). CDR3 length equals 15 residues. CDR1 is SGHRS and CDR2 is YFSETQ in the germline V gene. V was clipped by 0 bases and J by 5 bases, with 14 bases between them. The CDR3 protein is CASSLESAGSTEAFF. The CDR3 DNA is TGCGCCAGCAGCTTGGAATCGGCAGGGAGTACTGAAGCTTTCTTT.

This clonotype has a count of ten or more. V and J are TRBV11-3 and TRBJ2-3, with D possibly being TRBD2 (5 bases). Germline lookup yields CDR1 SGHNT and CDR2 YENEEA. The CDR3 length is 13 residues. V was cut by 0 bases and J by 6 bases, with 7 bases left in between. The CDR3 DNA sequence: TGTGCCAGCAGCTTAGAGGTAGCGGATACGCAGTATTTT. This translates into CASSLEVADTQYF. Full variable domain (outside the CDR3, taken from reference TRBV11-3 and TRBJ2-3): EAGVVQSPRYKIIEKKQPVAFWCNPISGHNTLYWYLQNLGQGPELLIRYENEEAVDDSQLPKDRFSAERLKGVDSTLKIQPAELGDSAVYLCASSLEVADTQYFGPGTRLTVL.

The chain has TRBV29-1 and TRBJ1-2, with TRBD1 matching over 7 bases. Germline CDR1 is SQVTM and CDR2 is ANQGSEA. Trimming at V came to 3 bases and at J to 0 bases, leaving 4 bases not matched to a gene. CDR3 length equals 14 residues. CDR3 in DNA: TGCAGCGTTGATCCGACAGGGTCTAACTATGGCTACACCTTC. It codes for CSVDPTGSNYGYTF.

The chain has TRBV3-1 and TRBJ1-1; D is unresolved. Germline V CDR1 and CDR2: LGHDT, YNNKEL (reference sequence). This CDR3 is 14 amino acids long. The V end was cut by 5 bases, the J end by 0 bases, with 10 bases between. The DNA for the CDR3 is TGTGCCAGCAGCTACGGACCTATGAACACTGAAGCTTTCTTT. Amino acid sequence: CASSYGPMNTEAFF. Variable domain in full (rest from reference TRBV3-1 and TRBJ1-1): DTAVSQTPKYLVTQMGNDKSIKCEQNLGHDTMYWYKQDSKKFLKIMFSYNNKELIINETVPNRFSPKSPDKAHLNLHINSLELGDSAVYFCASSYGPMNTEAFFGQGTRLTVV.

The J gene is TRBJ1-5, the V gene TRBV6-1, with D tentatively TRBD1 (6 bases). Germline V gives CDR1 MNHNS, CDR2 SASEGT. The CDR3 spans 19 residues. V was cut by 0 bases and J by 0 bases, with 18 bases left in between. In DNA form, the CDR3 reads TGTGCCAGCAGTGAAGCGTCGGGGGGCGCTTCCTATAGCAATCAGCCCCAGCATTTT. Translating gives CASSEASGGASYSNQPQHF.

At least ten counts were recorded for this clonotype. The rearrangement uses TRBV12-3 or TRBV12-4 and TRBJ1-1; a possible D gene is TRBD1 (5 bases). This CDR3 has 13 amino acids. V shed 6 bases and J shed 0 bases, with 8 bases lying between them. The CDR3 sequence is CASRGLVNTEAFF. DNA for the CDR3: TGTGCCAGCAGGGGACTAGTGAACACTGAAGCTTTCTTT.

Concerning this clonotype: A much larger clone is a single base away; this may be a read error. The chain employs TRBV4-2 and TRBJ1-1; tentative D call: TRBD1 (6 bases). The length of the CDR3 is 13 residues. CDR1 and CDR2 (germline): LGHNA, YNFKEQ. V lost 8 bases and J 3 bases, leaving 13 bases between the germline ends. The CDR3: CASSNREDTEAFF. CDR3 DNA sequence: TGTGCCAGCTCAAACAGGGAGGACACTGAAGCTTTCTTT.

This clonotype was found many times. The chain is built from TRBV2 and TRBJ2-1; possible D gene TRBD2, 5 bases. The germline gives CDR1 SNHLY, CDR2 FYNNEI. Trimming stripped 1 base from V and 7 bases from J, with 14 bases between. The CDR3 contains 15 residues. The DNA of the CDR3 is TGTGCCAGCAGTGAAGAGGCAGCCTCGGGGAATGAGCAGTTCTTC. This encodes CASSEEAASGNEQFF.

The CDR3 spells CASTSNGGANNQPQHF. The CDR3 coding sequence is TGTGCCAGCACGTCAAATGGGGGGGCCAACAATCAGCCCCAGCATTTT. The rearrangement uses TRBV7-2 and TRBJ1-5; D may be TRBD1 (6 bases). Germline V gene sequence: CDR1 SGHTA, CDR2 FQGNSA. The CDR3 runs to 16 residues. V dropped 7 bases and J dropped 3 bases, with 19 bases sitting between them.

This clonotype appeared a few times. This rearrangement joins TRBV6-2 or TRBV6-3 to TRBJ2-3; 10 nucleotides align to TRBD1. The CDR3 loop spans 14 amino acids. Germline V gene lookup returns CDR1 MNHEY and CDR2 SVGEGT. The V segment lost 8 bases and the J segment 1 base; nucleotides outside the gene matches: 3. CDR3 DNA: TGTGCCAGCGGACAGGGGGTCCGCACAGATACGCAGTATTTT. This sequence encodes CASGQGVRTDTQYF.

The table lists this clonotype with a few counts. The chain joins TRBV29-1 to TRBJ1-6; TRBD1 aligns across 10 bases. This CDR3 has 16 residues. Trimming at V came to 7 bases and at J to 3 bases, leaving 9 bases not matched to a gene. Per germline, CDR1 SQVTM and CDR2 ANQGSEA. CDR3 DNA: TGCAGCGGCACCGACAGGGGGCGCATCTATAATTCACCCCTCCACTTT. This translates into CSGTDRGRIYNSPLHF.

The chain uses TRBV7-6 and TRBJ2-2; D is unresolved. The CDR3 has 14 residues. Germline lookup yields CDR1 SGHVS and CDR2 FNYEAQ. The V end was cut by 4 bases, the J end by 5 bases, with 11 bases between. CDR3 sequence reads: CASSSYPTTGELFF. CDR3 nucleotides: TGTGCCAGCAGCTCTTATCCGACAACCGGGGAGCTGTTTTTT.

This clonotype appeared a few times. The rearrangement links TRBV27 to TRBJ2-2; D unresolved. The CDR3 runs to 13 residues. Trimming left V 6 bases short and J 6 bases short, with 11 bases between. Germline lookup yields CDR1 MNHEY and CDR2 SMNVEV (reference sequence). The CDR3 DNA reads TGTGCCAGCAGCACCTTAGTAGCCGGGGAGCTGTTTTTT. Amino acid sequence: CASSTLVAGELFF.

The chain is built from TRBV7-2 and TRBJ1-6; 7 bases align to TRBD1. Trimming removed 5 bases from V and 10 bases from J; junction bases left unmatched: 14. Germline loops: CDR1 SGHTA, CDR2 FQGNSA. The CDR3 sequence is 16 residues long. The CDR3 is CASSHGQGGTRSPLHF. The CDR3 region has the DNA TGTGCCAGCAGCCACGGGCAGGGGGGTACCAGGTCACCCCTCCACTTT. The entire variable domain, with the rest obtained from reference TRBV7-2 and TRBJ1-6, is as follows: GAGVSQSPSNKVTEKGKDVELRCDPISGHTALYWYRQSLGQGLEFLIYFQGNSAPDKSGLPSDRFSAERTGGSVSTLTIQRTQQEDSAVYLCASSHGQGGTRSPLHFGNGTRLTVT.

This clonotype turned up a few times. The chain has TRBV28 and TRBJ2-6; 7 bases are a match to TRBD1. The CDR3 is 20 amino acids. Trimming removed 3 bases from V and 0 bases from J; junction bases left unmatched: 14. CDR1 is MDHEN, CDR2 SYDVKM, per germline. The CDR3 region has the DNA TGTGCCAGCAGTTTCGGGACCGGGACAGACTATCGCTCTGGGGCCAACGTCCTGACTTTC. As protein: CASSFGTGTDYRSGANVLTF.